The present entry profiles one T cell receptor beta chain with its context. The antigen is undetermined. The CDR3 is 14 residues long. Germline V CDR1 and CDR2: LNHDA, SQIVND (reference sequence). V shed 7 bases and J shed 1 base, with 13 bases lying between them. These data belong to a study of cytotoxic CD8 clonotypes in ibrutinib-treated CLL. Looking at the study overall: By median roughly 65 months, roughly twelve had progressed and approximately 15 stayed remitted; responses had been 2 complete and 24 partial.

Profiling relied on immunoSEQ multiplex PCR, and the TCRdb table lists in-frame clones only, not all of them. The sample gives about 120,000 clones, about 50% of which show up once; about 40% is in the top ten. Notes on the study in general: Clonality increased at ibrutinib response and stayed stable in sustained remission. At progression, however, it fell back toward baseline. Clonality at baseline surpassed age-matched healthy donors and tracked circulating CD8+ T-cell counts.

Material: PBMCs, obtained after 24 months of ibrutinib treatment. The gene calls are TRBV19 and TRBJ1-1; D is possibly TRBD1 (5 bases). The clonotype was recovered from a human donor with chronic lymphocytic leukemia. The CDR3 spells CASTWGSQNTEAFF. The CDR3 DNA is TGTGCCAGTACCTGGGGGAGCCAGAACACTGAAGCTTTCTTT. Based on the CDR3 plus reference TRBV19 and TRBJ1-1, the full variable domain is DGGITQSPKYLFRKEGQNVTLSCEQNLNHDAMYWYRQDPGQGLRLIYYSQIVNDFQKGDIAEGYSVSREKKESFPLTVTSAQKNPTAFYLCASTWGSQNTEAFFGQGTRLTVV.